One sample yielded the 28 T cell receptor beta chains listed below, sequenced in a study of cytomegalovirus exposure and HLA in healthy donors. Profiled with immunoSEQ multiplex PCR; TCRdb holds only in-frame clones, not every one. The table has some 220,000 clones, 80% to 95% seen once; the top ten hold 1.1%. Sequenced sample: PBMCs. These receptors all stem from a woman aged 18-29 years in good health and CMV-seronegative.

The CDR3 DNA follows: TGTGCCAGCAGTTATCGCCGGGCCGGGGAGCTGTTTTTT. Protein product: CASSYRRAGELFF. The chain is built from TRBV6-5 and TRBJ2-2, with D hard to call. V was cut by 3 bases and J by 6 bases, with 8 bases left in between. This CDR3 comprises 13 residues. Per the germline V gene, CDR1 is MNHEY and CDR2 is SVGAGI.

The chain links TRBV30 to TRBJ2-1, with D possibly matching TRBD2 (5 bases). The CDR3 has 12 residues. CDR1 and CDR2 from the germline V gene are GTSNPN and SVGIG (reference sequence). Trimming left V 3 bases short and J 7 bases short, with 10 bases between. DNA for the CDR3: TGTGCCTGGAGCGGGGATTGGAATGAGCAGTTCTTC. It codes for CAWSGDWNEQFF.

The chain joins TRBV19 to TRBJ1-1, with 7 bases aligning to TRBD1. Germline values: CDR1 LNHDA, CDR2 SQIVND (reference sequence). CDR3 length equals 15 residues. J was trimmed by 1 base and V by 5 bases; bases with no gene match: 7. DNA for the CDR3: TGTGCCAGTAGTGGCTTCAGGGGGAAGAACACTGAAGCTTTCTTT. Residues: CASSGFRGKNTEAFF.

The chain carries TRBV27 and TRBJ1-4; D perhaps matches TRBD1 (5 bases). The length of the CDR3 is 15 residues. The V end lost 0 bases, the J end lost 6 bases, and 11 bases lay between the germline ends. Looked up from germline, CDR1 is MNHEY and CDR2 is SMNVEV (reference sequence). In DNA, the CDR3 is TGTGCCAGCAGTTTATCAGGGGCCCATTATGAAAAACTGTTTTTT. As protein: CASSLSGAHYEKLFF.

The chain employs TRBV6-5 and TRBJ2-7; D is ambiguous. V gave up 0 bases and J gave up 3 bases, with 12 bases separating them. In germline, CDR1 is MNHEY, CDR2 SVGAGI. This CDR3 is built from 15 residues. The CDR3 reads CASSYSRPTLYEQYF. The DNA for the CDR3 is TGTGCCAGCAGTTACTCGAGGCCCACCCTCTACGAGCAGTACTTC.

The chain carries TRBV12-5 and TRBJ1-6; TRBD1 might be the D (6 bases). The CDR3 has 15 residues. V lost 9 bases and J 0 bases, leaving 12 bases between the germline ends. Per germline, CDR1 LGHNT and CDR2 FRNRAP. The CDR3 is CARSYRASYNSPLHF. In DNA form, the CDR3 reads TGTGCTAGGAGTTACAGGGCCTCCTATAATTCACCCCTCCACTTT.

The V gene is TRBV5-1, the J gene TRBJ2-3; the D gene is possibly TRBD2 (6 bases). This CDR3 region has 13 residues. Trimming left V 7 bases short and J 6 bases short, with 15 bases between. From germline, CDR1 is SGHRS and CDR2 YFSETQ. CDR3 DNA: TGCGCCAGCCAGTCCCTGGAGGGCGATACGCAGTATTTT. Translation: CASQSLEGDTQYF.

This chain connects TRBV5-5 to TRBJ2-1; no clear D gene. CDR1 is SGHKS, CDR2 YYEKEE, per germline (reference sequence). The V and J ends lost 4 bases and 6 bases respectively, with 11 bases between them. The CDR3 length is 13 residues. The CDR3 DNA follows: TGTGCCAGCAGCCCGTTTGAGTCCAATGAGCAGTTCTTC. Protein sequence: CASSPFESNEQFF.

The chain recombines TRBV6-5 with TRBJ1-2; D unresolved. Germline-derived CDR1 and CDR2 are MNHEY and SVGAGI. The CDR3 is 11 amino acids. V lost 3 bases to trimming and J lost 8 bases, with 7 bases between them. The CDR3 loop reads CASSYRLGYTF. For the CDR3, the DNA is TGTGCCAGCAGTTATCGGTTGGGCTACACCTTC.

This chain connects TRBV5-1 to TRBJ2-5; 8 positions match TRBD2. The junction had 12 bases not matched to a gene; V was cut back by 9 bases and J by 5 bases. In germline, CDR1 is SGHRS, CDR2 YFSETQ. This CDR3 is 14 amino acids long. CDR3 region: CATLDGGGRETQYF. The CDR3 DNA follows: TGCGCCACCCTCGACGGGGGGGGCCGGGAGACCCAGTACTTC.

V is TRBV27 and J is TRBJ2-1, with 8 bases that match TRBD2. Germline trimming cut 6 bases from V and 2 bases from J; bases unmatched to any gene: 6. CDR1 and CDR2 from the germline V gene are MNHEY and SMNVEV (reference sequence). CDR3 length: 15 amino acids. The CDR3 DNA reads TGTGCCAGCAGGGGGGCGGGAGGACCCTACAATGAGCAGTTCTTC. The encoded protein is CASRGAGGPYNEQFF.

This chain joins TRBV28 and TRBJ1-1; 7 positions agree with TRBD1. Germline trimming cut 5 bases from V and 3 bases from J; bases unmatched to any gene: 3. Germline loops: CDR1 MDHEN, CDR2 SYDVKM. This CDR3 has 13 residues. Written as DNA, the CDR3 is TGTGCCAGCAGTCTCGACAGGGACACTGAAGCTTTCTTT. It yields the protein CASSLDRDTEAFF.

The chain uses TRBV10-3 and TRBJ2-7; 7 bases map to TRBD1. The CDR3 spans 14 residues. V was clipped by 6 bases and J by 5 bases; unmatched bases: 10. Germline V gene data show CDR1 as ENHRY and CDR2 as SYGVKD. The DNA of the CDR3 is TGTGCCATCAGATCGGACAGGTCGGGCGACGAGCAGTACTTC. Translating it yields CAIRSDRSGDEQYF.

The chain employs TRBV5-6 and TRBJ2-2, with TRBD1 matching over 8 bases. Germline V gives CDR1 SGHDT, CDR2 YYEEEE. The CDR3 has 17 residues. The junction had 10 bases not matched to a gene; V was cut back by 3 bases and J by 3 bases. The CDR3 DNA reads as TGTGCCAGCAGCTCGAATGCGGACAGGGACGACACCGGGGAGCTGTTTTTT. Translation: CASSSNADRDDTGELFF.

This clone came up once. The CDR3 region is CASSPLDRAGNTEAFF. The CDR3 nucleotides are TGTGCCAGCTCACCCCTGGACAGGGCGGGGAACACTGAAGCTTTCTTT. The V gene is TRBV18, the J gene TRBJ1-1; 8 nucleotides agree with TRBD1. Trimming cost V 3 bases and J 1 base; bases outside gene matches: 7. CDR3 length: 16 residues. Germline CDR1 KGHSH, CDR2 LQKENI.

The CDR3 region is CASSEAQGPNSPLHF. CDR3 sequence (DNA): TGTGCCAGCAGTGAAGCCCAGGGGCCCAATTCACCCCTCCACTTT. The chain uses TRBV2 and TRBJ1-6; D might be TRBD1 (6 bases). V was shortened by 0 bases and J by 7 bases, with 10 bases between the two germline ends. The germline CDR1 and CDR2 sequences are SNHLY and FYNNEI. The CDR3 contains 15 residues.

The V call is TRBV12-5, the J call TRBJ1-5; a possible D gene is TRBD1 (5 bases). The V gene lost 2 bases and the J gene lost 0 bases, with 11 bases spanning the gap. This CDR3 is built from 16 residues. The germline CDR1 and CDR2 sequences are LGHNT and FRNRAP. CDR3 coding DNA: TGTGCTAGTGGTTTGACCCCAGGGTATAGCAATCAGCCCCAGCATTTT. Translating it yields CASGLTPGYSNQPQHF.

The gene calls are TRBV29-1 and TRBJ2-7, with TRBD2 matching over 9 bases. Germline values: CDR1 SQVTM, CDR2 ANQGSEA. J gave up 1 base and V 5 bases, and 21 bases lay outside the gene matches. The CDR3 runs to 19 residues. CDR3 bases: TGCAGCGTTCAAGGGACTGGCGGGAGGGGTAGGTTTCAATCCTACGAGCAGTACTTC. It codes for CSVQGTGGRGRFQSYEQYF.

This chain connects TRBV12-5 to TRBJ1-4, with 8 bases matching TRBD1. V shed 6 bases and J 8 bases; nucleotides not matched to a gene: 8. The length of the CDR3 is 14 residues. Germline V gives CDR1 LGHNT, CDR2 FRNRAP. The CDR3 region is CASGPDRVGEKLFF. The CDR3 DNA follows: TGTGCTAGTGGCCCGGACAGGGTAGGAGAAAAACTGTTTTTT.

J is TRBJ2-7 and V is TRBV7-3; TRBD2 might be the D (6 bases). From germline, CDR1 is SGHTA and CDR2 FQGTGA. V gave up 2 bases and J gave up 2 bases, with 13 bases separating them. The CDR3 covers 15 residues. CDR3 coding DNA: TGTGCCAGCAGCTTAGGGTTCGGGGGTACCTACGAGCAGTACTTC. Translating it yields CASSLGFGGTYEQYF.

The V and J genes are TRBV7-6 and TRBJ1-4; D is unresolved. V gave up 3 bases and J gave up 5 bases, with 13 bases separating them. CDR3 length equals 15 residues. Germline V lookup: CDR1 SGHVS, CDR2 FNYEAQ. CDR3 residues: CASSFRRSRNEKLFF. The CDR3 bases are TGTGCCAGCAGCTTTCGTCGGTCAAGAAATGAAAAACTGTTTTTT.

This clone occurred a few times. The CDR3 loop is CAAMGGPEAFF. The CDR3 DNA follows: TGTGCCGCCATGGGGGGGCCAGAAGCTTTCTTT. The chain couples TRBV19 to TRBJ1-1, with TRBD1 as a possible D gene (6 bases). V dropped 11 bases and J dropped 8 bases, with 15 bases sitting between them. The CDR3 runs to 11 residues. CDR1 is LNHDA, CDR2 SQIVND, per germline (reference sequence).

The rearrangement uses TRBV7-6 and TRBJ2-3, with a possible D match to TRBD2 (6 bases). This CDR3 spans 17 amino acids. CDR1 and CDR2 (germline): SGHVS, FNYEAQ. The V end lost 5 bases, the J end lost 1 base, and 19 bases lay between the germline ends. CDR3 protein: CASSPLLGGEGTDTQYF. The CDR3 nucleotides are TGTGCCAGCAGCCCCCTACTCGGGGGAGAGGGCACAGATACGCAGTATTTT.

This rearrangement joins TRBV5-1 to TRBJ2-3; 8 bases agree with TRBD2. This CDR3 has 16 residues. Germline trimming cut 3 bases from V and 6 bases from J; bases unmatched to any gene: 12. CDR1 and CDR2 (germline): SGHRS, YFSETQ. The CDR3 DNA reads TGCGCCAGCAGCTGGAGCGGGAGAGGGGGGTTTGATACGCAGTATTTT. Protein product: CASSWSGRGGFDTQYF.

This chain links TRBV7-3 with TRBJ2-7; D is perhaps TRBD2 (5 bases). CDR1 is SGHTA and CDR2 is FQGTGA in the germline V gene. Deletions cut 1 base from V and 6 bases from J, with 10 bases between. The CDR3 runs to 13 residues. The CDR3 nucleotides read TGTGCCAGCAGCTTAATTGGAGGTTTCGAGCAGTACTTC. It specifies CASSLIGGFEQYF. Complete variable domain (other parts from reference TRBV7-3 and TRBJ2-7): GAGVSQTPSNKVTEKGKYVELRCDPISGHTALYWYRQSLGQGPEFLIYFQGTGAADDSGLPNDRFFAVRPEGSVSTLKIQRTERGDSAVYLCASSLIGGFEQYFGPGTRLTVT.

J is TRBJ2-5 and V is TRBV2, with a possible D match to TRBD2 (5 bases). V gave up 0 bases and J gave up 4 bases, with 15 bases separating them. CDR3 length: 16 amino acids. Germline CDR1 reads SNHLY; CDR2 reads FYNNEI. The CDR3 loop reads CASSEAGGSGLETQYF. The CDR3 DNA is TGTGCCAGCAGTGAAGCGGGTGGGTCGGGATTAGAGACCCAGTACTTC.

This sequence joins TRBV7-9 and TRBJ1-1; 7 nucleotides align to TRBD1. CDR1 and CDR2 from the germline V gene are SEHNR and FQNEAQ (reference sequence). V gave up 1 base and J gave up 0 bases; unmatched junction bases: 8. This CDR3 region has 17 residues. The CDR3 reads CASSLVKGARVNTEAFF. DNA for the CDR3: TGTGCCAGCAGCTTAGTTAAGGGGGCGCGAGTGAACACTGAAGCTTTCTTT.

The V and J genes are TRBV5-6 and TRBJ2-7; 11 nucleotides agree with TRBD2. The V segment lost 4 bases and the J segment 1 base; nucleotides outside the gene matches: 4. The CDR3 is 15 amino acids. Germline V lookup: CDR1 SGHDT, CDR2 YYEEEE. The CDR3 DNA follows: TGTGCCAGCAGCCGAGGGACTAGCGGATCCTACGAGCAGTACTTC. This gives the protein CASSRGTSGSYEQYF.